This TCR beta chain was documented in a study of beta chain features in type 1 diabetes. Study-level results: Type 1 diabetes patients showed fewer insertions and more deletions at VDJ junctions.

V lost 0 bases and J lost 3, with 12 bases in between. The CDR3 covers 15 residues. Germline V gene data show CDR1 as SGHRS and CDR2 as YFSETQ. Only one heparinised blood draw was taken per donor, and its volume averaged approximately 0.11 L. All sorted populations exceeded 95% purity. Reverse transcription of all isolated RNA meant that expressed TCRB transcripts were sequenced. Assay used: immunoSEQ multiplex PCR; TCRdb lists only in-frame clones, some missing. The profile shows 15,000 to 20,000 clones, 50% of them singletons. Remarks on this clone: Its antigen is not known.

Material: stem cell memory CD4+ T cells from blood. The J gene is TRBJ2-5, the V gene TRBV5-1; TRBD2 might be the D (6 bases). The sequence was collected from a man aged 18 to 30 in good health. CDR3 DNA sequence: TGCGCCAGCAGCTTGGTGGCTAGCGTTAAAGAGACCCAGTACTTC. It is translated as CASSLVASVKETQYF.